These 8 T cell receptor beta chains share one sample of origin, sequenced in a study of graft-versus-host responses after intestinal transplantation. Generated by immunoSEQ multiplex PCR, the TCRdb table keeps only in-frame clones and is missing some. The sample carries around 2,200 clones, 29% recorded once. Irradiated, violet-dye-labeled stimulators (roughly 200,000) were plated alongside roughly 200,000 CFSE-labeled responders. Here the sequenced sample was alloreactive CD8+ T cells from a mixed lymphocyte reaction culture, taken before transplantation. Sample subset: CFSE-low proliferating T cells sorted from roughly six-day pre-transplant mixed lymphocyte reaction (GvH or HvG direction). The origin of the receptors is a human patient who was an organ donor for intestinal transplantation.

The chain combines TRBV7-8 with TRBJ2-1, with 15 bases aligning to TRBD2. Germline lookup yields CDR1 SGHVS and CDR2 FQNEAQ. This CDR3 has 16 amino acids. V shed 5 bases and J 12 bases; nucleotides not matched to a gene: 11. The CDR3 nucleotides read TGTGCCAGCAGCCCCTTCGGACTAGCGGGGGGGCGGGGGCAGTTCTTC. Amino acids: CASSPFGLAGGRGQFF.

The gene calls are TRBV27 and TRBJ1-1; possibly TRBD1 for D (5 bases). CDR3 size: 14 residues. CDR1 MNHEY and CDR2 SMNVEV come from the germline V gene (reference sequence). The V end lost 5 bases, the J end lost 2 bases, and 12 bases lay between the germline ends. The CDR3 sequence: CASSLLGGNTEAFF. The CDR3 DNA follows: TGTGCCAGCAGTCTCCTCGGGGGAAACACTGAAGCTTTCTTT.

This clone is large by share. The J gene is TRBJ2-2, the V gene TRBV7-9, with TRBD2 matching 8 bases. Germline lookup yields CDR1 SEHNR and CDR2 FQNEAQ (reference sequence). Unmatched junction bases numbered 3, after V lost 5 bases and J lost 4 bases. This CDR3 spans 14 amino acids. The CDR3 region is CASSPGGVTGELFF. The CDR3 coding sequence is TGTGCCAGCAGCCCGGGAGGGGTCACCGGGGAGCTGTTTTTT.

The chain carries TRBV4-1 and TRBJ2-2; D is perhaps TRBD1 (6 bases). CDR3 length equals 15 residues. Germline lookup yields CDR1 MGHRA and CDR2 YSYEKL. Trimming cost V 3 bases and J 3 bases, with 11 bases left between them. CDR3 amino acids: CASSHRTDYTGELFF. In nucleotides, the CDR3 is TGCGCCAGCAGCCATCGGACAGACTACACCGGGGAGCTGTTTTTT.

This clone was observed a handful of times. The chain's CDR3 is CASSLTESGMVFEQYF. As DNA, the CDR3 is TGTGCCAGCAGCCTCACTGAGTCAGGGATGGTATTCGAGCAGTACTTC. The chain is built from TRBV11-2 and TRBJ2-7; D is possibly TRBD1 (5 bases). CDR1 and CDR2 from the germline V gene are SGHAT and FQNNGV. This CDR3 is 16 amino acids long. V was clipped by 5 bases and J by 6 bases, with 23 bases between them.

This rearrangement joins TRBV7-6 to TRBJ2-1; 9 bases line up with TRBD2. This CDR3 has 16 amino acids. The germline V gene has CDR1 SGHVS and CDR2 FNYEAQ. The junction had 6 bases not matched to a gene; V was cut back by 1 base and J by 5 bases. The CDR3 DNA sequence: TGTGCCAGCAGCTTAGGACCGGGACTAGCTAACAATGAGCAGTTCTTC. This gives the protein CASSLGPGLANNEQFF.

This clone is categorized as medium-sized. The V call is TRBV18, the J call TRBJ2-2, with 7 bases lining up with TRBD1. The J segment lost 9 bases and the V segment lost 3 bases, leaving 10 bases of the junction unmatched. The germline gives CDR1 KGHSH, CDR2 LQKENI. CDR3 length equals 15 residues. CDR3 sequence (DNA): TGTGCCAGCTCACCGACTACGGACAGGACTTGGGAGCTGTTTTTT. Translated: CASSPTTDRTWELFF.

This clone was seen a few times. The chain links TRBV4-3 to TRBJ1-2, with TRBD1 matching 7 bases. Germline CDR1 is LGHNA and CDR2 is YSLEER. Losses at the gene ends were 3 bases for V and 7 bases for J; bases not matched to a gene: 11. CDR3 length: 15 amino acids. The CDR3 coding sequence is TGCGCCAGCAGCCACGACCGGGACAGTTGGTTTGGCTACACCTTC. It specifies CASSHDRDSWFGYTF.